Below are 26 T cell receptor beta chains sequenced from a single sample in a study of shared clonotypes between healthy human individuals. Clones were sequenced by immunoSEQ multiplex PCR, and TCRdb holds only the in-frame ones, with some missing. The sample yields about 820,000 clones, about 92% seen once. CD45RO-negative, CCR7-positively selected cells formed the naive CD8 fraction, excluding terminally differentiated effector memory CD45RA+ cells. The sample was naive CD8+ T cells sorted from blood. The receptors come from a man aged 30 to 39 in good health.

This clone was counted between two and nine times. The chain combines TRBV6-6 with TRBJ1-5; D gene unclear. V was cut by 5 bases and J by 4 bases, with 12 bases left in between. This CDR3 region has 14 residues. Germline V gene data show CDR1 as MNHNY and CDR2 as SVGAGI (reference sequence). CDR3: CASSAGPGNQPQHF. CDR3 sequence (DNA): TGTGCCAGCAGTGCCGGGCCGGGAAATCAGCCCCAGCATTTT.

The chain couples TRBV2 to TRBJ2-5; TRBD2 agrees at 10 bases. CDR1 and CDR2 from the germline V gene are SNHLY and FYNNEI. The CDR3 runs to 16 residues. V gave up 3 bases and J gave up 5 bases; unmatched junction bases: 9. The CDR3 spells CASSDSSGSAFETQYF. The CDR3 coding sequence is TGTGCCAGCAGTGATTCTAGCGGGAGTGCATTTGAGACCCAGTACTTC. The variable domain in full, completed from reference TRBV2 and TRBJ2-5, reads EPEVTQTPSHQVTQMGQEVILRCVPISNHLYFYWYRQILGQKVEFLVSFYNNEISEKSEIFDDQFSVERPDGSNFTLKIRSTKLEDSAMYFCASSDSSGSAFETQYFGPGTRLLVL.

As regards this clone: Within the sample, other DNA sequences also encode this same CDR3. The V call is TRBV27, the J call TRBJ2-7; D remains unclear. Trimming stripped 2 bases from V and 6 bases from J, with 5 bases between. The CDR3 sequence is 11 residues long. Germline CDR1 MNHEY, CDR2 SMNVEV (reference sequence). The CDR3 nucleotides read TGTGCCAGCAGTTTAGGCGGCGAGCAGTACTTC. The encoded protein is CASSLGGEQYF.

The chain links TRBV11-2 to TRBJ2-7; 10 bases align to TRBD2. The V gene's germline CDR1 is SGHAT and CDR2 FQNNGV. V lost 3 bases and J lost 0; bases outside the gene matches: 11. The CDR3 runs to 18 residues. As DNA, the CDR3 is TGTGCCAGCAGCTTCGGAAATAGCGGGAGGTTGAGCTCCTACGAGCAGTACTTC. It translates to CASSFGNSGRLSSYEQYF. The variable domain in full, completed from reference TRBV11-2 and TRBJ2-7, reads EAGVAQSPRYKIIEKRQSVAFWCNPISGHATLYWYQQILGQGPKLLIQFQNNGVVDDSQLPKDRFSAERLKGVDSTLKIQPAKLEDSAVYLCASSFGNSGRLSSYEQYFGPGTRLTVT.

The CDR3 sequence: CASSERPAVTYEQYF. The DNA for the CDR3 is TGTGCCAGCAGTGAACGGCCGGCAGTTACCTACGAGCAGTACTTC. The chain is built from TRBV6-1 and TRBJ2-7; no definite D call. CDR1 is MNHNS, CDR2 SASEGT, per germline. The CDR3 runs 15 residues. The V end was cut by 2 bases, the J end by 2 bases, with 13 bases between.

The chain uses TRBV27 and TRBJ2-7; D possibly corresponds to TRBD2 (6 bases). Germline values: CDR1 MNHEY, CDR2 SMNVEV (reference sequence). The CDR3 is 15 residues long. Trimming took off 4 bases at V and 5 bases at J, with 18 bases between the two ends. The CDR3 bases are TGTGCCAGCAGTTCACGAGACGGGAGAGCCGACGAGCAGTACTTC. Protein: CASSSRDGRADEQYF.

The CDR3 loop is CASSRDRAYGYTF. DNA for the CDR3: TGTGCCAGCAGCCGGGACAGGGCCTATGGCTACACCTTC. The V call is TRBV7-9, the J call TRBJ1-2; 9 bases are shared with TRBD1. This CDR3 is built from 13 residues. J lost 4 bases, V lost 5 bases, and 2 bases had no gene match. Germline CDR1 reads SEHNR; CDR2 reads FQNEAQ (reference sequence).

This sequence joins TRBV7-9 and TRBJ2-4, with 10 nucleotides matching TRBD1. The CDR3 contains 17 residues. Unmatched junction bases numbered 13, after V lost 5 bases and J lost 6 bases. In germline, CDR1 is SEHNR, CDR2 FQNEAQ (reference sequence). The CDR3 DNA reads TGTGCCAGCAGCCTAGTGGGACAGGGGACTGGCGCAAACATTCAGTACTTC. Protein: CASSLVGQGTGANIQYF.

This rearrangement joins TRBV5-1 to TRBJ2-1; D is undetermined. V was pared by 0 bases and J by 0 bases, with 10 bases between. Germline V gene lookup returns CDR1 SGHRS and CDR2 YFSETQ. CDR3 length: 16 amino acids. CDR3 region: CASSLEITSSYNEQFF. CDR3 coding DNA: TGCGCCAGCAGCTTGGAAATAACCAGCTCCTACAATGAGCAGTTCTTC.

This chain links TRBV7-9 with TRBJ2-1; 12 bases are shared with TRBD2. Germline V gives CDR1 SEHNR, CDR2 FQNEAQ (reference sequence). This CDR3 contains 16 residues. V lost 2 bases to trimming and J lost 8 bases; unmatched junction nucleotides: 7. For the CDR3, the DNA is TGTGCCAGCAGCTTACTAGCGGGAGGGATAGCAGATGAGCAGTTCTTC. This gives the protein CASSLLAGGIADEQFF.

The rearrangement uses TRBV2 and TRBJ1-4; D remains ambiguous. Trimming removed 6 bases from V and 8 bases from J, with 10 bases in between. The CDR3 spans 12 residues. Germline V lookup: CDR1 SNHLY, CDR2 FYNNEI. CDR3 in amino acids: CASRGGYEKLFF. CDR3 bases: TGTGCCAGCAGAGGAGGGTACGAAAAACTGTTTTTT.

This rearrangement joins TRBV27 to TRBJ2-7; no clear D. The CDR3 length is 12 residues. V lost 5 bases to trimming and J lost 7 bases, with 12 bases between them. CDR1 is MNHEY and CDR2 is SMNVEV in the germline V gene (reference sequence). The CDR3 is CASSHGTREQYF. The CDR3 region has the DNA TGTGCCAGCAGTCACGGCACTCGGGAGCAGTACTTC.

CDR3 nucleotide sequence: TGTGCCAGCAGGACCAGGGGGGCACCCTACGAGCAGTACTTC. Amino acids: CASRTRGAPYEQYF. The rearrangement links TRBV28 to TRBJ2-7; possible D gene TRBD1, 7 bases. Trimming took off 6 bases at V and 2 bases at J, with 14 bases between the two ends. The CDR3 consists of 14 residues. The germline V gene has CDR1 MDHEN and CDR2 SYDVKM. The full variable domain, in which reference TRBV28 and TRBJ2-7 provide the parts outside the CDR3, is DVKVTQSSRYLVKRTGEKVFLECVQDMDHENMFWYRQDPGLGLRLIYFSYDVKMKEKGDIPEGYSVSREKKERFSLILESASTNQTSMYLCASRTRGAPYEQYFGPGTRLTVT.

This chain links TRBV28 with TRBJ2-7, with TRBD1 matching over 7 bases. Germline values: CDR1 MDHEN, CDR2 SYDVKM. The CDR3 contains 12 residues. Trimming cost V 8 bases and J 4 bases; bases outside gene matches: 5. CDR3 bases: TGTGCCAGCTCGACAGGGTGGTACGAGCAGTACTTC. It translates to CASSTGWYEQYF.

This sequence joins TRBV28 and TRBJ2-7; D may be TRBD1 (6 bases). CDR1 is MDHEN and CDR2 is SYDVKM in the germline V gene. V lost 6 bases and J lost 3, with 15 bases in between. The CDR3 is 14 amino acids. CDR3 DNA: TGTGCCAGCAGGAGTCAGGACAGACGCTACGAGCAGTACTTC. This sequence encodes CASRSQDRRYEQYF.

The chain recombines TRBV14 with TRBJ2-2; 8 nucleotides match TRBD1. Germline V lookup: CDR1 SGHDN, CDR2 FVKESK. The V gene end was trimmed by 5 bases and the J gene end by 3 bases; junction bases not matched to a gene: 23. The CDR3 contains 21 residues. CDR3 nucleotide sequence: TGTGCCAGCAGCTCTGACCTCCCCTTACTAGCAGGGGGCTTCGACACCGGGGAGCTGTTTTTT. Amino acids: CASSSDLPLLAGGFDTGELFF.

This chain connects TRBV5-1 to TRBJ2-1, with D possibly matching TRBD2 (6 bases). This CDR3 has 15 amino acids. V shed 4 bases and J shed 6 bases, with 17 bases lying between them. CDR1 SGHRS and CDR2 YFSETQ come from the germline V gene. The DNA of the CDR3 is TGCGCCAGCAGCGGCGGGATATCCACCAGCAATGAGCAGTTCTTC. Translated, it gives CASSGGISTSNEQFF.

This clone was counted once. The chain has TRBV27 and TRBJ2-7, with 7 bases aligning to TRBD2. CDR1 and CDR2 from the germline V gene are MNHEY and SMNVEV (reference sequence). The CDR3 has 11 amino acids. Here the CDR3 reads CGAGIGYEQYF. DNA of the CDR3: TGTGGAGCGGGAATCGGCTACGAGCAGTACTTC.

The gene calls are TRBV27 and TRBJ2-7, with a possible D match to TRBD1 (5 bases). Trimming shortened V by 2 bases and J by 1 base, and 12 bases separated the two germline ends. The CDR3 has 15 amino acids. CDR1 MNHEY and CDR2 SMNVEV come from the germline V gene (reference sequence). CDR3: CASSLKGVGSYEQYF. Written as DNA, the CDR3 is TGTGCCAGCAGTTTAAAAGGGGTAGGGTCCTACGAGCAGTACTTC.

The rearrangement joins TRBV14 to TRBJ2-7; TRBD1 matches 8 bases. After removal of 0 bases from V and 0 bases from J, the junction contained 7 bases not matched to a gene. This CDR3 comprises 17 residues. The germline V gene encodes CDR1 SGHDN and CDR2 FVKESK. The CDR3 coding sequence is TGTGCCAGCAGCCAAGATCTCGGGACAGGAGCCTCCTACGAGCAGTACTTC. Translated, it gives CASSQDLGTGASYEQYF.

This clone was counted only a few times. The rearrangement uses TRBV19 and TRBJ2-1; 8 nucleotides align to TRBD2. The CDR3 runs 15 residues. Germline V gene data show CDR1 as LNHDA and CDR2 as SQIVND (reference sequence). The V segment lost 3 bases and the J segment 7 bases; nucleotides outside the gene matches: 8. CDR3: CASSIGAGDFNEQFF. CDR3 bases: TGTGCCAGTAGTATCGGAGCGGGAGATTTTAATGAGCAGTTCTTC.

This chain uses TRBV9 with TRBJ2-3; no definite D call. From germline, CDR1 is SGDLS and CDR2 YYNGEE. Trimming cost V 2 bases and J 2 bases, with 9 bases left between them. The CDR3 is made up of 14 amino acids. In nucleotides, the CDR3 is TGTGCCAGCAGCGTGGAGCGCGCCACAGATACGCAGTATTTT. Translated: CASSVERATDTQYF.

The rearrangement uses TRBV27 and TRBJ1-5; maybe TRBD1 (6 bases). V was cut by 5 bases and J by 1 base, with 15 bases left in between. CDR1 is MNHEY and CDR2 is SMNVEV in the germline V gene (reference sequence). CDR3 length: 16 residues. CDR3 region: CASSGLSTGSNQPQHF. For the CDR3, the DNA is TGTGCCAGCAGTGGCCTCTCTACAGGGAGCAATCAGCCCCAGCATTTT.

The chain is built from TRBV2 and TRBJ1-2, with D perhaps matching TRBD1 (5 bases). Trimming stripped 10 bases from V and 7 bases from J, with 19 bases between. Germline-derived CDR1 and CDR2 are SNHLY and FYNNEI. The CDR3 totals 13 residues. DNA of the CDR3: TGTGCCACCCTGACTCAGGGTGTGGGTGGCTACACCTTC. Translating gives CATLTQGVGGYTF. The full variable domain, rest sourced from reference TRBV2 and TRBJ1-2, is EPEVTQTPSHQVTQMGQEVILRCVPISNHLYFYWYRQILGQKVEFLVSFYNNEISEKSEIFDDQFSVERPDGSNFTLKIRSTKLEDSAMYFCATLTQGVGGYTFGSGTRLTVV.

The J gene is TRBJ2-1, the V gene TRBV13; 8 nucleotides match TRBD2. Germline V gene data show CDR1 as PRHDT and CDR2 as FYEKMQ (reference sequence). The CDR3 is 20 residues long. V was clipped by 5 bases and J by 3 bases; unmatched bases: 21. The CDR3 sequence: CASSPGDTPSFSGNYNEQFF. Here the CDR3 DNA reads TGTGCCAGCAGCCCGGGGGATACTCCATCTTTTAGCGGGAACTACAATGAGCAGTTCTTC.

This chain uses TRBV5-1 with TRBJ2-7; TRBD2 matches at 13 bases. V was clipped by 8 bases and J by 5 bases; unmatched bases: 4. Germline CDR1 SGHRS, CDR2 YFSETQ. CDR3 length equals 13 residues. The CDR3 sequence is CASSLAGGDEQYF. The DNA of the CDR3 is TGCGCCAGTTCACTAGCGGGAGGGGACGAGCAGTACTTC.